Listed below are T cell receptor beta chains from one sample, sequenced in a study of blood T cell repertoires in COVID-19. Method: immunoSEQ multiplex PCR; TCRdb's copy keeps in-frame clones and lacks some. The sample lists approximately 170,000 clones; about 83% were seen once. The material sequenced was peripheral blood. These receptors were taken from a man between 65 and 79 years old who had recovered from COVID-19. Both conserved end residues are part of each CDR3. The D gene is left open where the match is weak. Clone size is stated in some rows and not others, as once, few, many or a class when expanded.

V gene	D gene	J gene	clone size	CDR3 DNA	CDR3 protein
TRBV28	NA	TRBJ1-1	few	TGTGCCAGCAGTTCTCCCCCTTGGAACACTGAAGCTTTCTTT	CASSSPPWNTEAFF
TRBV4-3	TRBD1	TRBJ2-1	NA	TGCGCCAGCAGCCAAGAACAGGGGGCCGGGGGTGAGCAGTTCTTC	CASSQEQGAGGEQFF
TRBV9	NA	TRBJ2-4	NA	TGTGCCAGCAGCCCGGTTATGGGGCCTCGCGGAAGGGACATTCAGTACTTC	CASSPVMGPRGRDIQYF
TRBV19	NA	TRBJ1-1	once	TGTGCCAGTACCTCTGGGGGGAGAAGGGCTCTCTCTGAAGCTTTCTTT	CASTSGGRRALSEAFF
TRBV7-9	NA	TRBJ2-7	NA	TGTGCCAGCAGCTTAGAGCGGAGCTCCTACGAGCAGTACTTC	CASSLERSSYEQYF
TRBV6-1	NA	TRBJ1-1	NA	TGTGCCAGCAGTGAATGGGGGCAGGTGAACACTGAAGCTTTCTTT	CASSEWGQVNTEAFF
TRBV20-1	NA	TRBJ1-1	NA	TGCAGTGTCAGGAGGGACACTGAAGCTTTCTTT	CSVRRDTEAFF
TRBV29-1	NA	TRBJ2-5	NA	TGCAGCGTTGAAGTGGGCACACAGACCCAGTACTTC	CSVEVGTQTQYF
TRBV15	TRBD1	TRBJ2-3	NA	TGTGCCACCAGCAACCCGACAAAGGGGGCGACAGATACGCAGTATTTT	CATSNPTKGATDTQYF
TRBV28	TRBD1	TRBJ2-5	NA	TGTGCCAGCAGTTTAGACAGGGGGCGAAGTGAGACCCAGTACTTC	CASSLDRGRSETQYF
TRBV6-2/TRBV6-3	NA	TRBJ1-1	NA	TGTGCCAGCAGTTACGAGGATAACACTGAAGCTTTCTTT	CASSYEDNTEAFF
TRBV28	TRBD1	TRBJ1-3	NA	TGTGCCAGCAGAGGGGGCGGTGGAAACACCATATATTTT	CASRGGGGNTIYF
TRBV9	TRBD2	TRBJ2-7	few	TGTGCCAGCAGCGCGGGACTAGCGGGAGTCGAGCAGTACTTC	CASSAGLAGVEQYF